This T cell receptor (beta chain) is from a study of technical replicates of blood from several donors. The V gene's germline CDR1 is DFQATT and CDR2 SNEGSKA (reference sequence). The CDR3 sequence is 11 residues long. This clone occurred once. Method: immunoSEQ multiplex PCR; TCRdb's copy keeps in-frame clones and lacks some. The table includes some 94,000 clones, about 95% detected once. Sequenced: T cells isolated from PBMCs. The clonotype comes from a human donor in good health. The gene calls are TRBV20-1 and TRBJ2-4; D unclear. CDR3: CLTVAKNIQYF. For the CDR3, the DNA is TGCTTGACTGTAGCCAAAAACATTCAGTACTTC.